The rows below give T cell receptor beta chains drawn from one sample of a study of blood T cell repertoires in COVID-19. The protocol was immunoSEQ multiplex PCR, while the TCRdb copy is restricted to in-frame clones and leaves out a portion. The table includes roughly 50,000 clones, around 79% detected once. The specimen was peripheral blood. Receptors originate from a human donor with active or convalescent COVID-19. The donor label of this sample is uncertain. Both conserved end residues are part of each CDR3.

V gene,CDR3 protein
TRBV18,CASSLRTGTLYEQYF
TRBV5-1,CASADRRGTDTQYF
TRBV30,CAWSRDRGTYNEQFF
TRBV4-1,CASSQRTGMNTEAFF
TRBV11-2,CASTLVGRGTYGYTF
TRBV9,CASSPAGATRRINEKLFF
TRBV7-2,CASSFRTGDTGELFF
TRBV29-1,CSVAPGRAGQPQHF
TRBV18,CASSPGLAGEGAEQFF
TRBV9,CASSAAAGPGYEQYF
TRBV29-1,CSVLGQAEDNEQFF
TRBV30,CAWGREFDYGYTF
TRBV5-5,CASSLTANYGYTF
TRBV30,CAWMLPDRGSPLHF
TRBV7-3,CASSPSGGAGNTIYF
TRBV6-1,CASSDSVVPTDTQYF
TRBV6-2/TRBV6-3,CASSPGTGVRSYEQYF
TRBV12-3/TRBV12-4,CASSLSKAFF
TRBV3-1/TRBV3-2,CASSPDGGYEQYF
TRBV5-4,CASSPTDRVHTDTQYF
TRBV27,CASSLSGQGIEQFF
TRBV10-3,CAIRGLGSTDTQYF
TRBV6-5,CASSYGTSLAKNIQYF
TRBV5-1,CASSLGQGGGKLFF
TRBV7-2,CASSVGQGAGNEQFF
TRBV12-3/TRBV12-4,CASSPGQDQPQHF
TRBV7-3,CASSYGQGASNEQFF
TRBV6-5,CASKMDRMNEKLFF
TRBV2,CASTSYEQYF
TRBV2,CASTLGQANTEAFF
TRBV11-2,CASSLFGAPEKLFF
TRBV6-6,CASSFRTSGSHEQFF
TRBV7-2,CASSLEMWGDGYTF
TRBV6-5,CASRRGGTGDYGYTF
TRBV4-2,CASSQDPRRSIMNTEAFF
TRBV27,CASSLGGRADNEQFF
TRBV19,CASSIMATNTEAFF
TRBV6-5,CASSRDRGNEKLFF
TRBV13,CASSPGLSSYNEQFF
TRBV5-1,CASSFSGQVNTEAFF
TRBV7-2,CASSRYYSSQETQYF
TRBV5-1,CASSLYSGVATEAFF
TRBV18,CASSLQGAAGNTIYF
TRBV19,CASSPHTGRDYGYTF
TRBV6-2/TRBV6-3,CASSPKKAGEGDTQYF
TRBV2,CASSGPAADSTDGETQYF
TRBV6-1,CASSEPLAGGGWDTQYF
TRBV9,CASSGGDTEAFF
TRBV27,CASSSGTGWGYTF
TRBV27,CASSPDRVLSYEQYF
TRBV4-2,CASSQTGASNQPQHF
TRBV21-1,CASSKKNRLAGGADTQYF
TRBV19,CASTSTGGSTGELFF
TRBV4-1,CASRAGGTQYF
TRBV15,CATSRDGDKPYNEQFF
TRBV2,CASRHGLAERTDTQYF
TRBV2,CASSELGVMNTEAFF
TRBV19,CASSSRKGNTDTQYF
TRBV29-1,CSVKGTHRTDTQYF